A single sample is the source of the 27 T cell receptor beta chains below, sequenced in a study of T cell responses to AZD1222 COVID-19 vaccine (dated by TCRdb to about 2021). Per the publication, the time point label means: baseline before first vaccination. Libraries were made using the immunoSEQ multiplex PCR assay. Imported from immuneACCESS, the table was reduced by TCRdb to in-frame sequences with V and J called. These copies leave out some clones; in studies compared against another copy, an unresolved V gene accounts for under half, and the cause of the remainder is not known. The sample data list under 150,000 clones, and over 85% of these were observed just once. The top ten clones comprise about 3.1% of the sample. This specimen consisted of peripheral blood, obtained on day 0 of AZD1222 vaccination. Receptors were obtained from an adult in good health.

The chain joins TRBV3-1 (or the pseudogene TRBV3-2) to TRBJ2-3; D might be TRBD2 (5 bases). Trimming pared 0 bases from V and 1 base from J, leaving 11 bases between. CDR1 is LGHDT, CDR2 YNNKEL, per germline (reference sequence). The CDR3 is made up of 16 amino acids. The CDR3 bases are TGTGCCAGCAGCCAAGACCTAGCCTGGGGCACAGATACGCAGTATTTT. Protein: CASSQDLAWGTDTQYF.

The chain has TRBV7-8 and TRBJ2-7; TRBD2 aligns across 9 bases. Germline trimming cut 4 bases from V and 6 bases from J; bases unmatched to any gene: 7. Germline-derived CDR1 and CDR2 are SGHVS and FQNEAQ. This CDR3 has 14 amino acids. Here the CDR3 DNA reads TGTGCCAGCAGCTCGCGGGAGGGCCACTCCGAGCAGTACTTC. Its protein product is CASSSREGHSEQYF.

J is TRBJ2-2 and V is TRBV9, with D perhaps TRBD2 (6 bases). The CDR3 covers 15 residues. Germline V gene data show CDR1 as SGDLS and CDR2 as YYNGEE. V shed 1 base and J shed 6 bases, with 13 bases lying between them. In DNA form, the CDR3 reads TGTGCCAGCAGCGTACTCGGGGGACGGTCCGGGGAGCTGTTTTTT. Amino acid sequence: CASSVLGGRSGELFF.

The chain links TRBV19 to TRBJ2-7; unclear D gene. Trimming took 4 bases from V and 5 from J, leaving 6 bases between them. The germline gives CDR1 LNHDA, CDR2 SQIVND (reference sequence). The CDR3 loop spans 11 amino acids. Here the CDR3 reads CASSTGDEQYF. Here the CDR3 DNA reads TGTGCCAGTAGTACAGGCGACGAGCAGTACTTC.

The chain combines TRBV10-1 with TRBJ2-7, with D tentatively TRBD1 (7 bases). The V gene lost 10 bases and the J gene lost 7 bases, with 20 bases spanning the gap. Germline V gene sequence: CDR1 WNHNN, CDR2 SYGVQD (reference sequence). The CDR3 is 13 amino acids. CDR3 in amino acids: CAIRGEGAGEQYF. The CDR3 bases are TGCGCCATCAGGGGAGAGGGGGCGGGGGAGCAGTACTTC.

The V and J genes are TRBV6-5 and TRBJ1-1; D uncertain. Germline V gene lookup returns CDR1 MNHEY and CDR2 SVGAGI. This CDR3 has 15 amino acids. V lost 2 bases and J lost 1, with 11 bases in between. CDR3 DNA sequence: TGTGCCAGCAGTTACGGAGGATTAGGGAACACTGAAGCTTTCTTT. This translates into CASSYGGLGNTEAFF.

This chain joins TRBV7-2 and TRBJ1-3; D might be TRBD1 (5 bases). The germline V gene encodes CDR1 SGHTA and CDR2 FQGNSA. Trimming removed 3 bases at V and 4 bases at J, with 13 bases between. The CDR3 contains 15 residues. The CDR3 nucleotides read TGTGCCAGCAGCTTTTTGTCGGGGGACGGAAACACCATATATTTT. This sequence encodes CASSFLSGDGNTIYF.

The chain carries TRBV7-6 and TRBJ2-3; no clear D. CDR3 length: 13 amino acids. Per the germline V gene, CDR1 is SGHVS and CDR2 is FNYEAQ. V gave up 5 bases and J gave up 4 bases, with 10 bases separating them. The CDR3 region has the DNA TGTGCCAGCAGCGGATCGGTAGCAGATACGCAGTATTTT. Encoded protein: CASSGSVADTQYF.

The gene calls are TRBV27 and TRBJ1-5, with 8 bases fitting TRBD1. The CDR3 has 16 amino acids. In germline, CDR1 is MNHEY, CDR2 SMNVEV (reference sequence). Trimming at V came to 4 bases and at J to 3 bases, leaving 8 bases not matched to a gene. As DNA, the CDR3 is TGTGCCAGCAGTTCAAAAGGACAGGGAAACAATCAGCCCCAGCATTTT. Translated, it gives CASSSKGQGNNQPQHF.

The genes are TRBV19 and TRBJ1-5; D gene ambiguous. The germline V gene has CDR1 LNHDA and CDR2 SQIVND (reference sequence). V lost 5 bases and J 5 bases, leaving 19 bases between the germline ends. There are 16 residues in the CDR3. The CDR3 DNA sequence: TGTGCCAGTAGTCCCCGGACCCTGCCAAACGATCAGCCCCAGCATTTT. It specifies CASSPRTLPNDQPQHF.

The gene calls are TRBV2 and TRBJ1-2; D is unresolved. This CDR3 contains 12 residues. CDR1 is SNHLY and CDR2 is FYNNEI in the germline V gene. V lost 8 bases, J lost 5 bases, and 12 bases lay in between. The CDR3 here is CASEDRRYGYTF. The CDR3 DNA is TGTGCCAGCGAAGACCGACGTTATGGCTACACCTTC.

The J gene is TRBJ2-2, the V gene TRBV10-1; D possibly corresponds to TRBD1 (5 bases). V lost 3 bases to trimming and J lost 6 bases, with 14 bases between them. Per the germline V gene, CDR1 is WNHNN and CDR2 is SYGVQD (reference sequence). The length of the CDR3 is 15 residues. The DNA for the CDR3 is TGCGCCAGCAGTGACCAATCAAGGGGCTCCGGGGAGCTGTTTTTT. It encodes CASSDQSRGSGELFF.

The rearrangement links TRBV9 to TRBJ1-3; 8 bases line up with TRBD1. With V trimmed by 3 bases and J by 0 bases, 2 bases remained unmatched. The CDR3 has 15 amino acids. Germline values: CDR1 SGDLS, CDR2 YYNGEE. In DNA, the CDR3 is TGTGCCAGCAGCGAACAGGGGGTCTCTGGAAACACCATATATTTT. Amino acid sequence: CASSEQGVSGNTIYF.

J is TRBJ2-5 and V is TRBV2; D perhaps matches TRBD2 (6 bases). V lost 4 bases to trimming and J lost 5 bases, with 8 bases between them. CDR3 length: 12 residues. Germline V lookup: CDR1 SNHLY, CDR2 FYNNEI. This CDR3 is CASSASDETQYF. CDR3 sequence (DNA): TGTGCCAGCAGTGCTAGCGATGAGACCCAGTACTTC.

The rearrangement joins TRBV28 to TRBJ1-6, with D unclear. The germline CDR1 and CDR2 sequences are MDHEN and SYDVKM. CDR3 size: 11 residues. V gave up 6 bases and J gave up 7 bases, with 4 bases separating them. The CDR3 nucleotides are TGTGCCAGCAGGGGCAATTCACCCCTCCACTTT. Translating it yields CASRGNSPLHF. Based on the CDR3 plus reference TRBV28 and TRBJ1-6, the full variable domain is DVKVTQSSRYLVKRTGEKVFLECVQDMDHENMFWYRQDPGLGLRLIYFSYDVKMKEKGDIPEGYSVSREKKERFSLILESASTNQTSMYLCASRGNSPLHFGNGTRLTVT.

The chain is built from TRBV18 and TRBJ2-3; no reliable D call. The CDR3 runs to 16 residues. Trimming left V 3 bases short and J 4 bases short, with 17 bases between. Germline CDR1 is KGHSH and CDR2 is LQKENI. The CDR3, as DNA: TGTGCCAGCTCACCGCGATCGCGCTCCAACCCAGATACGCAGTATTTT. Amino acids: CASSPRSRSNPDTQYF.

The V and J genes are TRBV6-6 and TRBJ1-3; D gene ambiguous. Germline CDR1 is MNHNY and CDR2 is SVGAGI (reference sequence). The CDR3 covers 14 residues. V lost 4 bases and J 1 base, leaving 8 bases between the germline ends. CDR3 nucleotides: TGTGCCAGCAGTTCTGAAGGGTCTGGAAACACCATATATTTT. Translation gives CASSSEGSGNTIYF.

The chain employs TRBV9 and TRBJ1-6, with D possibly TRBD1 on 5 matching bases. Germline V gene sequence: CDR1 SGDLS, CDR2 YYNGEE. Trimming pared 1 base from V and 0 bases from J, leaving 11 bases between. CDR3 length: 17 residues. CDR3 sequence (DNA): TGTGCCAGCAGCGTACAAGGGGCGAGCTCCTATAATTCACCCCTCCACTTT. Translated: CASSVQGASSYNSPLHF.

The chain is built from TRBV5-6 and TRBJ1-3; D gene unclear. V lost 1 base and J lost 3, with 8 bases in between. The germline CDR1 and CDR2 sequences are SGHDT and YYEEEE. This CDR3 contains 14 residues. CDR3 DNA: TGTGCCAGCAGCTTGAGTAGGGATGGAAACACCATATATTTT. It yields the protein CASSLSRDGNTIYF. The complete variable domain, with remaining parts taken from reference TRBV5-6 and TRBJ1-3, reads DAGVTQSPTHLIKTRGQQVTLRCSPKSGHDTVSWYQQALGQGPQFIFQYYEEEERQRGNFPDRFSGHQFPNYSSELNVNALLLGDSALYLCASSLSRDGNTIYFGEGSWLTVV.

This chain uses TRBV10-1 with TRBJ2-1; TRBD2 might be the D (6 bases). The V end was cut by 7 bases, the J end by 3 bases, with 13 bases between. There are 14 residues in the CDR3. Looked up from germline, CDR1 is WNHNN and CDR2 is SYGVQD (reference sequence). The DNA for the CDR3 is TGCGCCAGCACCAGAACCGGGGGCTACAATGAGCAGTTCTTC. Its protein product is CASTRTGGYNEQFF.

CDR3 residues: CASGRGGVGYGYTF. The DNA of the CDR3 is TGTGCCAGCGGGAGGGGAGGGGTAGGATATGGCTACACCTTC. The genes are TRBV6-5 and TRBJ1-2, with a weak D call TRBD1 (5 bases). With 8 bases removed from V and 5 bases from J, the gap between germline ends came to 18 bases. The germline V gene has CDR1 MNHEY and CDR2 SVGAGI. This CDR3 has 14 amino acids.

The chain joins TRBV19 to TRBJ2-2, with 8 bases identical to TRBD2. The CDR3 extends over 16 amino acids. Germline V gene sequence: CDR1 LNHDA, CDR2 SQIVND (reference sequence). V lost 4 bases, J lost 1 base, and 5 bases stayed unmatched. The CDR3 DNA follows: TGTGCCAGTAGTACCCTTAGCGGGATGAACACCGGGGAGCTGTTTTTT. Encoded protein: CASSTLSGMNTGELFF.

The chain joins TRBV3-1 (or the pseudogene TRBV3-2) to TRBJ2-3, with 12 bases identical to TRBD2. V was pared by 4 bases and J by 1 base, with 3 bases of the junction left unmatched. Germline CDR1 and CDR2: LGHDT and YNNKEL (reference sequence). The CDR3 sequence is 16 residues long. The CDR3 DNA is TGTGCCAGCAGCCGGGGACTAGCGGGTGGCACAGATACGCAGTATTTT. Amino acids: CASSRGLAGGTDTQYF.

The J gene is TRBJ1-1, the V gene TRBV7-8; D is uncertain. Per germline, CDR1 SGHVS and CDR2 FQNEAQ. The CDR3 spans 14 residues. With 2 bases removed from V and 1 base from J, the gap between germline ends came to 8 bases. The CDR3 reads CASSLTSGNTEAFF. In DNA, the CDR3 is TGTGCCAGCAGCTTAACTAGCGGGAACACTGAAGCTTTCTTT.

The chain carries TRBV7-8 and TRBJ1-5, with D unresolved. Germline CDR1 SGHVS, CDR2 FQNEAQ. Trimming removed 0 bases at V and 0 bases at J, with 12 bases between. The CDR3 sequence is 17 residues long. This chain's CDR3 is CASSLARAANSNQPQHF. For the CDR3, the DNA is TGTGCCAGCAGCTTAGCAAGGGCAGCAAATAGCAATCAGCCCCAGCATTTT.

This chain uses TRBV2 with TRBJ2-7; 7 nucleotides agree with TRBD1. CDR3 size: 14 residues. J lost 5 bases, V lost 6 bases, and 10 bases had no gene match. The V gene's germline CDR1 is SNHLY and CDR2 FYNNEI. The chain's CDR3 is CASRPTGPPHEQYF. The CDR3 coding sequence is TGTGCCAGCAGACCGACAGGGCCTCCCCACGAGCAGTACTTC.

The rearrangement links TRBV11-2 to TRBJ2-7; D is unresolved. Trimming took 5 bases from V and 3 from J, leaving 8 bases between them. Germline V gene lookup returns CDR1 SGHAT and CDR2 FQNNGV. The CDR3 contains 12 residues. CDR3 in amino acids: CASSPGHYEQYF. CDR3 DNA sequence: TGTGCCAGCAGCCCCGGCCACTACGAGCAGTACTTC. Supplemented by reference TRBV11-2 and TRBJ2-7, the full variable domain reads EAGVAQSPRYKIIEKRQSVAFWCNPISGHATLYWYQQILGQGPKLLIQFQNNGVVDDSQLPKDRFSAERLKGVDSTLKIQPAKLEDSAVYLCASSPGHYEQYFGPGTRLTVT.